This T cell receptor beta chain was sequenced for a study of cytomegalovirus exposure and HLA in healthy donors. Study outcomes and limitations: In a later analysis, a missense DCLRE1C variant was linked to TCR beta V- and J-gene trimming. In a later analysis, specific HLA alleles were associated with 16,000 or so TCR beta sequences at a 0.05 false discovery rate.

Primers: 60 Vbeta forward and 13 Jbeta reverse. Generated by immunoSEQ multiplex PCR, the TCRdb table keeps only in-frame clones and is missing some. The repertoire holds about 190,000 clones, roughly 77% seen once, with 1.5% to 2% in the top ten. The CDR3 runs to 17 residues. V was pared by 6 bases and J by 3 bases, with 11 bases of the junction left unmatched. Per germline, CDR1 LGHNA and CDR2 YNFKEQ. This clone was found a few times. The antigen is undetermined. The specimen was PBMCs. The rearrangement links TRBV4-2 to TRBJ1-4, with 9 bases fitting TRBD1. This TCR was recovered from a woman between 50 and 59 years old in good health and CMV-seronegative. CDR3 coding DNA: TGTGCCAGCAGGCTGGGGAGACAGGGGGTTCCTAATGAAAAACTGTTTTTT. The encoded protein is CASRLGRQGVPNEKLFF.